These T cell receptor beta chains were read from a single sample in a study of T-cell reconstitution after alpha-beta-depleted transplantation in children. TCRdb re-analysed the PCR reads in MiXCR, keeping a single row per CDR3 protein. The repertoire consists of about 300,000 distinct CDR3 sequences, with around 7.1% occurring once and the leading ten covering approximately 9.6%. Source: peripheral blood, taken 360 days after TCRalphabeta/CD19-depleted stem cell transplant. These receptors all come from a female patient between 2 and 15 years old who had a stem cell transplant for Fanconi anemia, so the T cells may come from the graft donor. The CDR3 runs from the conserved cysteine through the conserved F or W. D genes are given only for firm matches. A row's size may be missing; if present it is once, few, many or a size class.

J gene,V gene,clone size,D gene,CDR3 DNA,CDR3 protein
TRBJ1-4,TRBV4-3,few,.,TGCGCCAGCAGCCAAGGCCGGGAACCCTTAACTAATGAAAAACTGTTTTTT,CASSQGREPLTNEKLFF
TRBJ2-2,TRBV7-9,many,.,TGTGCCCTCCTGGGAGGGGAGCTGTTTTTT,CALLGGELFF
TRBJ1-2,TRBV6-1,.,.,TGTGCCAGCACGGGGCCACTCGGCTATGGCTACACCTTC,CASTGPLGYGYTF
TRBJ2-3,TRBV7-9,.,.,TGTGCCAGCAGATCGGGACTGTATCGCACAGATACGCAGTATTTT,CASRSGLYRTDTQYF
TRBJ2-3,TRBV20-1,many,.,TGCAGTGCTAGGTTTCAGACAGCCACAGATACGCAGTATTTT,CSARFQTATDTQYF
TRBJ1-4,TRBV7-9,.,.,TGTGCCAGCAGCTTAACCCAGGGTGGGTCCGAAAAACTGTTTTTT,CASSLTQGGSEKLFF
TRBJ2-7,TRBV5-1,.,TRBD2,TGCGCCAGCAGCTTGGCGGGAGGGACCTTTGAGGAGCAGTACTTC,CASSLAGGTFEEQYF
TRBJ1-1,TRBV7-9,many,.,TGTGCCAGCGCGACAGGAGAACGCATGAACACTGAAGCTTTCTTT,CASATGERMNTEAFF
TRBJ2-2,TRBV20-1,many,.,TGCAGTGCTACCAACCGCCTCGGGAACACCGGGGAGCTGTTTTTT,CSATNRLGNTGELFF
TRBJ2-7,TRBV7-3,many,.,TGTGCCAGCAGCTTAAGCGGGGGCGTTAACGAGCAGTACTTC,CASSLSGGVNEQYF
TRBJ1-3,TRBV15,few,.,TGTGCCACCAGCAGTGACATTTTCTCTGGAAACACCATATATTTT,CATSSDIFSGNTIYF
TRBJ2-2,TRBV7-8,few,.,TGTGCCAGCAGCTTTGTTACAGGGTACACCGGGGAGCTGTTTTTT,CASSFVTGYTGELFF
TRBJ2-1,TRBV5-1,many,.,TGCGCCAGCAGCCCCTGGAGAGGTTCCTACAATGAGCAGTTCTTC,CASSPWRGSYNEQFF
TRBJ1-1,TRBV5-1,many,.,TGCGCCAGCAGCGGGGGACAAACAAACACTGAAGCTTTCTTT,CASSGGQTNTEAFF
TRBJ2-1,TRBV12-3/TRBV12-4,few,TRBD2,TGTGCCAGCAGCCTCGATACTAGCGGGAGGTCTTACAATGAGCAGTTCTTC,CASSLDTSGRSYNEQFF
TRBJ2-1,TRBV7-7,many,.,TGTGCCAGCAGCTTCGGTCTCGGTGATGAGCAGTTCTTC,CASSFGLGDEQFF
TRBJ2-5,TRBV25-1,many,TRBD2,TGTGCCAGCAGTGGGGGACTAGCGCCTCAAGAGACCCAGTACTTC,CASSGGLAPQETQYF
TRBJ1-2,TRBV28,many,TRBD1,TGTGCCAGCAGGGCAGGGGGCGCGTTGAACGATGGCTACACCTTC,CASRAGGALNDGYTF
TRBJ2-5,TRBV12-3/TRBV12-4,many,TRBD1,TGTGCCAGCAGGAACAGGGGGCTAGTCGAGACCCAGTACTTC,CASRNRGLVETQYF
TRBJ2-1,TRBV28,.,TRBD1,TGTGCCAGCAGTTCTATAGGGGGCTCCAGGTTCAATGAGCAGTTCTTC,CASSSIGGSRFNEQFF
TRBJ2-5,TRBV6-5,many,TRBD2,TGTGCCAGCAGTTACATGCTAGCGGGAGAGACCCAGTACTTC,CASSYMLAGETQYF
TRBJ2-1,TRBV15,many,.,TGTGCCACCAGCAGAGATAGGGGCCATGAGCAGTTCTTC,CATSRDRGHEQFF
TRBJ1-5,TRBV12-3/TRBV12-4,.,.,TGTGCCAGCAGTTCTGTCCCGGGTTTCCAGCCCCAGCATTTT,CASSSVPGFQPQHF
TRBJ1-1,TRBV14,many,.,TGTGCCAGCAGCCTAACAGGGTCGAGTACTGAAGCTTTCTTT,CASSLTGSSTEAFF
TRBJ1-6,TRBV15,few,.,TGTGCCACCAGCAGAGATCAGGACTCACCCCTCCACTTT,CATSRDQDSPLHF
TRBJ1-3,TRBV5-1,few,.,TGCGCCAGCAGCCCAGGATACTCTGGAAACACCATATATTTT,CASSPGYSGNTIYF
TRBJ2-7,TRBV3-1,many,.,TGTGCCAGCAGCCGCGGTGGCGGGGAGGCTTACGAGCAGTACTTC,CASSRGGGEAYEQYF
TRBJ2-1,TRBV18,few,TRBD2,TGTGCCAGCTCACCCTGGACTAGCGGGAACTCCTACAATGAGCAGTTCTTC,CASSPWTSGNSYNEQFF
TRBJ2-3,TRBV7-3,few,.,TGTGCCAGCAGCCGGGACATTTTCACAGATACGCAGTATTTT,CASSRDIFTDTQYF
TRBJ2-7,TRBV6-5,few,TRBD2,TGTGCCAGCAGTTACCCTAAGGGGCGGGGGGGCTACGAGCAGTACTTC,CASSYPKGRGGYEQYF
TRBJ2-1,TRBV20-1,few,TRBD1,TGCAGTGCTAGAGATCCGTGGGGGACAGTCAACAATGAGCAGTTCTTC,CSARDPWGTVNNEQFF
TRBJ1-1,TRBV7-8,many,.,TGTGCCAGCAGCTTAAATCAGGAGAACACTGAAGCTTTCTTT,CASSLNQENTEAFF
TRBJ1-3,TRBV2,few,.,TGTGCCAGCAGTCCAGAAACTGGAAACACCATATATTTT,CASSPETGNTIYF
TRBJ1-1,TRBV7-9,few,.,TGTGCCAGCAGCCGATATGAGGGGGACGGGAGGACTGAAGCTTTCTTT,CASSRYEGDGRTEAFF
TRBJ1-2,TRBV28,many,TRBD1,TGTGCCAGCAGTCATCAGGGGGTTAACTATGGCTACACCTTC,CASSHQGVNYGYTF
TRBJ1-4,TRBV7-2,.,TRBD1,TGTGCCAGCAGCCCCATGGTTCTGTACAGACAGGGTGATGAAAAACTGTTTTTT,CASSPMVLYRQGDEKLFF
TRBJ1-1,TRBV29-1,many,.,TGCAGCGGTGACAGAAGGAACACTGAAGCTTTCTTT,CSGDRRNTEAFF